This T cell receptor (beta chain) was identified in a study of T-cell memory formation after mild COVID-19. Findings and caveats of the study: What remained unconfirmed was the SARS-CoV-2 specificity of second-wave clones peaking on day 37. Day 15 to 85 contractors were CD4/CD8 balanced; later expanders leaned CD4+.

TCRdb ran MiXCR on the 5' RACE reads and lists one entry per CDR3 protein. Of about 190,000 distinct CDR3 sequences in the sample, approximately 30% were seen once. This clonotype was recorded a few times. Its specificity is not known. The specimen sequenced was PBMCs or a T cell subset sorted from them (not recorded which). The origin of this receptor is an adult woman who had mild COVID-19 (a few samples of this study predate the infection). Cell type and time point are not known.

The CDR3 loop reads CSAREVEAFF. CDR3 nucleotide sequence: TGCAGTGCTAGGGAGGTTGAAGCTTTCTTT. The chain couples TRBV20-1 to TRBJ1-1; D gene ambiguous. There are 10 residues in the CDR3. The germline V gene encodes CDR1 DFQATT and CDR2 SNEGSKA (reference sequence). V was clipped by 3 bases and J by 7 bases, with 6 bases between them.